This T cell receptor (beta chain) was retrieved from a study of early T cells in non-severe SARS-CoV-2 infection (dated by TCRdb to the early 2020s). Concerning the study at large: TCR sequencing used bulk RNA from unsorted whole blood, so alpha and beta chains could not be paired. Summary of the overall study and its limitations: VDJdb matching was skewed toward anti-spike CD8 responses, so virus-specific expansions were likely underestimated and private and CD4 specificities were missed.

The method behind the library was 5' RACE. Data came from a NextSeq 500. In the TCR library protocol, unique molecular identifiers were attached to individual cDNA molecules to correct for PCR bias and sequencing error. Sequencing covered both TCR alpha and beta chains, and within each sample the abundances of alpha and beta sequences were tightly co-correlated. Per the authors' processing: Decombinator V4 was used to annotate TCR sequences for V gene, J gene and CDR3. Expanded TCRs were defined as changing significantly between any two time points under a Poisson model with p below 0.0001. TCR abundances were normalised to the total number of TCRs sequenced per sample and expressed as counts per million. TRAV1-2 paired with TRAJ12, TRAJ20 or TRAJ33 defined MAIT TCRs, while TRAV10 paired with TRAJ18 defined iNKT TCRs. A search of VDJdb, accessed on 1 November 2021, was run for TCRs annotated to CMV, EBV and SARS-CoV-2, with TCRs annotated for multiple antigens excluded. Using fastp trimming at Q25 and MiXCR clonotype assembly, TCRdb reanalyzed the public sequencing data and kept in-frame beta chains. Each CDR3 protein gets just one entry, which takes the most common genes and DNA from the rows behind it. These V and J calls originate from TCRdb's pipeline instead of the authors' own analysis. The sample table lists tens of thousands of distinct CDR3 sequences, about 7% of them with a count of one. Of the sample, approximately 4.1% falls within the top ten clones.

A case-control design nested within a healthcare worker cohort in London, UK, was used, with weekly nasopharyngeal swab PCR tests and blood sampling performed. Healthcare workers were recruited between 23 and 31 March 2020, during the week of the UK lockdown, and were followed weekly for up to about 16 weeks. This clonotype was found a few times. There is no known antigen for this receptor. No base qualities exist here, and no much larger clone lies one base off it. As encoded in the germline V gene, CDR1 is SQVTM while CDR2 is ANQGSEA. The CDR3 runs 12 residues from the cysteine to the phenylalanine. Only the CDR3 portion is preserved as DNA: 36 bases, with reading frame beginning at the first base. V loses 4 bases of germline sequence and J loses 3 bases, and the interval between the two ends is 10 bases.

The source of this sequence is an adult who was a healthcare worker with PCR-confirmed SARS-CoV-2 infection or an uninfected control (not recorded which). The sequencing input was whole blood. The chain is encoded by TRBV29-1 joined to TRBJ2-7, and possibly TRBD2, on 5 matching bases. The DNA is TGCAGCGTTGTTGGACTTTACTACGAGCAGTACTTC. The resulting protein is CSVVGLYYEQYF.